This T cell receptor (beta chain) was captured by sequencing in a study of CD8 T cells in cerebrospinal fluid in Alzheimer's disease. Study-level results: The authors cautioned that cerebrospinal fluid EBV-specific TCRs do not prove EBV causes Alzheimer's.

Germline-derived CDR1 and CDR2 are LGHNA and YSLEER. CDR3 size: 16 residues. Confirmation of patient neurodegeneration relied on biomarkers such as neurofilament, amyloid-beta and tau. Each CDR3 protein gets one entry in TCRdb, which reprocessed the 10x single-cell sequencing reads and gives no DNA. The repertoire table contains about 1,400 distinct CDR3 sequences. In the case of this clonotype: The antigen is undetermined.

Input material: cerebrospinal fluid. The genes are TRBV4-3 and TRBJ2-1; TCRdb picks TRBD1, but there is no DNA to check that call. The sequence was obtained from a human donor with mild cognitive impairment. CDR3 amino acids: CASSQGTGGIYNEQFF.